A selection of T cell receptor beta chains follows, all from one sample in a study of OX40 agonist ivuxolimab in advanced cancers. The data were produced by immunoSEQ multiplex PCR, yet TCRdb's version contains in-frame clones alone and is incomplete. This repertoire shows some 30,000 clones, 75% to 95% found once; its top ten account for 4% to 5.5%. The specimen comprised CD4+ or CD8+ T cells sorted from blood, sampled in a trial of the OX40 agonist ivuxolimab. These receptors were taken from an adult with an advanced solid tumor such as melanoma, head and neck, liver or kidney cancer. Each CDR3 is given with its conserved first and last residue. Fields, in order: J gene, D gene, V gene, clone size, CDR3 protein, CDR3 DNA. D genes are given only for firm matches. Size is omitted from some rows. Given values are once, few, many or a class for expanded clones.

j_call: TRBJ2-1
d_call: TRBD2
v_call: TRBV27
clone_size: once
cdr3_aa: CASSPTSGRFLGNEQFF
cdr3_nt: TGTGCCAGCAGCCCGACTAGCGGGAGGTTTTTGGGAAATGAGCAGTTCTTC

j_call: TRBJ1-1
d_call: TRBD1
v_call: TRBV27
clone_size: -
cdr3_aa: CASSLRQGNTEAFF
cdr3_nt: TGTGCCAGCAGTCTCAGACAGGGTAACACTGAAGCTTTCTTT

j_call: TRBJ2-3
d_call: -
v_call: TRBV7-6
clone_size: -
cdr3_aa: CASSLPATGRYTDTQYF
cdr3_nt: TGTGCCAGCAGCCTACCGGCAACAGGGAGATACACAGATACGCAGTATTTT

j_call: TRBJ2-1
d_call: TRBD2
v_call: TRBV7-9
clone_size: -
cdr3_aa: CASSLASVAGGHGNEQFF
cdr3_nt: TGTGCCAGCAGCTTAGCGTCGGTAGCGGGAGGCCACGGTAATGAGCAGTTCTTC

j_call: TRBJ2-7
d_call: TRBD1
v_call: TRBV7-9
clone_size: once
cdr3_aa: CASSLEEGAREQYF
cdr3_nt: TGTGCCAGCAGCTTAGAAGAGGGGGCGCGGGAGCAGTACTTC

j_call: TRBJ1-2
d_call: TRBD1
v_call: TRBV13
clone_size: -
cdr3_aa: CASSLGQGANYGYTF
cdr3_nt: TGTGCCAGCAGCTTAGGACAGGGGGCTAACTATGGCTACACCTTC

j_call: TRBJ2-3
d_call: TRBD1
v_call: TRBV7-2
clone_size: -
cdr3_aa: CASSSGQILTDTQYF
cdr3_nt: TGTGCCAGCAGCTCGGGACAGATCCTCACAGATACGCAGTATTTT

j_call: TRBJ2-1
d_call: TRBD2
v_call: TRBV6-5
clone_size: -
cdr3_aa: CASTPAASGSGEQFF
cdr3_nt: TGTGCCAGCACCCCGGCGGCTAGCGGGAGCGGTGAGCAGTTCTTC

j_call: TRBJ1-1
d_call: -
v_call: TRBV2
clone_size: -
cdr3_aa: CASRTLNTEAFF
cdr3_nt: TGTGCCAGCAGAACTCTAAACACTGAAGCTTTCTTT

j_call: TRBJ2-3
d_call: -
v_call: TRBV29-1
clone_size: -
cdr3_aa: CSVEGVLTSSPDTQYF
cdr3_nt: TGCAGCGTTGAAGGGGTTCTAACTAGCTCCCCAGATACGCAGTATTTT

j_call: TRBJ1-6
d_call: TRBD1
v_call: TRBV4-1
clone_size: -
cdr3_aa: CASSQSSGGNSPLHF
cdr3_nt: TGCGCCAGCAGCCAAAGTTCAGGGGGCAATTCACCCCTCCACTTT